This T cell receptor beta chain was obtained from a study of blood T cell repertoires in COVID-19. Overall study: From the United States, Italy and Spain came samples of acute and convalescent COVID-19.

Here immunoSEQ multiplex PCR was the method, and the copy in TCRdb shows in-frame clones only, minus some. The top ten hold approximately 7% of the sample, which has over 100,000 clones, about 80% seen once. CDR1 MNHNY and CDR2 SVGAGI come from the germline V gene (reference sequence). Between the trimmed V and J ends, which lost 7 bases and 3 bases, there was a span of 10 bases. The CDR3 length is 14 residues. Sequences were obtained from peripheral blood. The chain employs TRBV6-6 and TRBJ1-6, with D maybe TRBD1 (5 bases). This sequence was found in a woman in her forties or fifties with acute or convalescent COVID-19. CDR3 loop: CASTFDSYNSPLHF. The DNA of the CDR3 is TGTGCCAGCACCTTTGACAGCTATAATTCACCCCTCCACTTT.